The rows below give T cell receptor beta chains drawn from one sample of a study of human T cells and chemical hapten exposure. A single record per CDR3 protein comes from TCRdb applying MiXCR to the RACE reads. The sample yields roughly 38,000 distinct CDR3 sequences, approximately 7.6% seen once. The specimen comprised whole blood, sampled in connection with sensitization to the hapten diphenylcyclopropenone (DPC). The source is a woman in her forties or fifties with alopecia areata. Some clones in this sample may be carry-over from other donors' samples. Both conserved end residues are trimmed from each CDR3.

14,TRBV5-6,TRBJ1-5,ASSVGTGGFDQPQH
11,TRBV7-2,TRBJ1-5,ASSRYSNQPQH
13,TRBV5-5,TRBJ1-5,ASSLEPGGNQPQH
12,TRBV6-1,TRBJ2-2,ASSETAGPGELF
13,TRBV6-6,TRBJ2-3,ASSYLSPVKDTQY
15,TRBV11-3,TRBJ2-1,ASSPSWTSDNYNEQF
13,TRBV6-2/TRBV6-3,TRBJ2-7,ASSQTSGSSYEQY
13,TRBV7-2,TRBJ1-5,ASRLGGRSNQPQH
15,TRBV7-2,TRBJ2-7,ASSKWTSAPGSYEQY
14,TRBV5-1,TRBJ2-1,ASSLPTGGYNNEQF
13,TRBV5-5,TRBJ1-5,ASSLTGGYNQPQH
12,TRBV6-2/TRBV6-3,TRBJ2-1,ASRTQSSYNEQF
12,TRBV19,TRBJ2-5,ASKGGRALETQY
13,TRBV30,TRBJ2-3,AWQTGTRATDTQY
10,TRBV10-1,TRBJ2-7,ASSDGGYEQY
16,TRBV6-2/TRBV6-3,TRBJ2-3,ASTPPPIMASGTDTQY
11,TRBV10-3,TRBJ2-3,AISGTGEDTQY
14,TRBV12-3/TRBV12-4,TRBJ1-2,ASTLWFGGSPGGYT
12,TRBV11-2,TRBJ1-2,ASSLDSGVSGYT
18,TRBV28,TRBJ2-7,VSSGTSGRGAHGGGYEQY